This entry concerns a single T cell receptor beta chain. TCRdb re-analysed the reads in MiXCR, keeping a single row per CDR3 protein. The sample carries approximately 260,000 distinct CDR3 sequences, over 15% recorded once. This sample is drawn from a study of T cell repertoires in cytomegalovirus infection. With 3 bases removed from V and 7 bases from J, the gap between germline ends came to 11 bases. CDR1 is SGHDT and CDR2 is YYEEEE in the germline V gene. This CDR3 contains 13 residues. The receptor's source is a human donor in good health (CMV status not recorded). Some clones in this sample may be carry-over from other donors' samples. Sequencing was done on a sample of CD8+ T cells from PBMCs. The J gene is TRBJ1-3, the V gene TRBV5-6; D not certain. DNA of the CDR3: TGTGCCAGCAGCTGGGTGGGAAATAACACCATATATTTT. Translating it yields CASSWVGNNTIYF.